The 10 T cell receptor beta chains reported below all come from one sample, sequenced in a study of vaccination effects on CD4 cells after COVID-19. Sequencing was preceded by expansion of antigen-specific CD4+ T cells with viral peptide pools in the ViraFEST assay. Subsequent to 10 days of culture, CD4+ T cells were isolated. The vaccine recipients had no prior SARS-CoV-2 infection, with negative nucleocapsid antibodies. The antigens these receptors bind are not known. Here immunoSEQ multiplex PCR was the method, and the copy in TCRdb shows in-frame clones only, minus some. The table records tens of thousands of clones, roughly 74% of them present only once. Material: CD4+ T cells from PBMCs cultured with HCoV-NL63 spike peptides, obtained before COVID-19 vaccination. Receptors were obtained from a human donor who received a COVID-19 vaccine.

This clone has just a few counts. This sequence joins TRBV7-3 and TRBJ2-1; D not resolved. Germline V lookup: CDR1 SGHTA, CDR2 FQGTGA. This CDR3 is built from 12 residues. V was cut by 3 bases and J by 9 bases, with 9 bases left in between. The CDR3 loop reads CASSFYTGEQFF. CDR3 DNA: TGTGCCAGCAGCTTTTACACGGGTGAGCAGTTCTTC. Looking up the rest from reference TRBV7-3 and TRBJ2-1 gives the full variable domain: GAGVSQTPSNKVTEKGKYVELRCDPISGHTALYWYRQSLGQGPEFLIYFQGTGAADDSGLPNDRFFAVRPEGSVSTLKIQRTERGDSAVYLCASSFYTGEQFFGPGTRLTVL.

The chain employs TRBV2 and TRBJ1-5; D may be TRBD1 (6 bases). The CDR3 sequence is 15 residues long. V was clipped by 1 base and J by 4 bases, with 11 bases between them. Germline loops: CDR1 SNHLY, CDR2 FYNNEI. The CDR3 region is CASSEEGGPNQPQHF. The CDR3 nucleotides are TGTGCCAGCAGTGAAGAGGGGGGCCCAAATCAGCCCCAGCATTTT. Full variable domain (remainder filled in from reference TRBV2 and TRBJ1-5): EPEVTQTPSHQVTQMGQEVILRCVPISNHLYFYWYRQILGQKVEFLVSFYNNEISEKSEIFDDQFSVERPDGSNFTLKIRSTKLEDSAMYFCASSEEGGPNQPQHFGDGTRLSIL.

The chain combines TRBV28 with TRBJ1-2; 7 bases are a match to TRBD1. The germline CDR1 and CDR2 sequences are MDHEN and SYDVKM. The CDR3 is 11 amino acids. The trim removed 8 bases at V and 7 bases at J, leaving 4 bases unmatched. CDR3 nucleotide sequence: TGTGCCAGCCGGCAGGGGGTTGGCTACACCTTC. Its translation: CASRQGVGYTF.

The chain links TRBV4-3 to TRBJ1-3, with D unresolved. Germline V gene sequence: CDR1 LGHNA, CDR2 YSLEER. The CDR3 spans 16 residues. The V gene lost 0 bases and the J gene lost 0 bases, with 9 bases spanning the gap. In DNA, the CDR3 is TGCGCCAGCAGCCAAGATGCCAGAATCTCTGGAAACACCATATATTTT. Protein sequence: CASSQDARISGNTIYF.

The chain combines TRBV6-1 with TRBJ2-7; perhaps TRBD2 as D (5 bases). The germline V gene encodes CDR1 MNHNS and CDR2 SASEGT. This CDR3 spans 13 amino acids. CDR3 DNA: TGTGCCAGCAGTGAAACGGGTAAGGGAGTTCGGATCGTC. This sequence encodes CASSETGKGVRIV.

The genes are TRBV4-1 and TRBJ1-5; 8 nucleotides line up with TRBD1. This CDR3 has 18 residues. CDR1 MGHRA and CDR2 YSYEKL come from the germline V gene. V shed 1 base, J shed 0 bases, and the junction held 8 bases outside the gene matches. This chain's CDR3 is CASSQVYRGKYSNQPQHF. CDR3 in DNA: TGCGCCAGCAGCCAAGTTTACAGGGGGAAGTATAGCAATCAGCCCCAGCATTTT.

The rearrangement links TRBV18 to TRBJ2-7, with D maybe TRBD1 (6 bases). V was shortened by 3 bases and J by 5 bases, with 8 bases between the two germline ends. CDR3 length equals 12 residues. Germline CDR1 reads KGHSH; CDR2 reads LQKENI. The CDR3 region has the DNA TGTGCCAGCTCACCCAAGGGGGACGAGCAGTACGTC. This encodes CASSPKGDEQYV.

The chain is built from TRBV19 and TRBJ2-3; D call uncertain. The V and J ends lost 3 bases and 3 bases respectively, with 7 bases between them. Germline V gene lookup returns CDR1 LNHDA and CDR2 SQIVND (reference sequence). The CDR3 totals 13 residues. The CDR3 DNA reads as TGTGCCAGTAGTATCGCGAGGACAGATACGCAGTATTTT. Its translation is CASSIARTDTQYF.

There are a few counts of this clone. The chain combines TRBV7-2 with TRBJ2-2; unclear D gene. Germline V gives CDR1 SGHTA, CDR2 FQGNSA. The CDR3 has 14 amino acids. V gave up 6 bases and J gave up 8 bases, with 16 bases separating them. This chain's CDR3 is CASRPGPSQGELFF. The CDR3 region has the DNA TGTGCCAGCAGGCCCGGGCCCTCCCAGGGGGAGCTGTTTTTT.

This clone is a singleton in its sample. This chain connects TRBV12-3 or TRBV12-4 to TRBJ2-2; the D is unclear. Trimming cost V 4 bases and J 4 bases, with 7 bases left between them. The CDR3 extends over 13 amino acids. CDR3 sequence reads: CASSSWGTGELFF. DNA of the CDR3: TGTGCCAGCAGTTCGTGGGGCACCGGGGAGCTGTTTTTT.